This TCR beta chain comes out of a study of blood T cell repertoires in COVID-19. The wider study: Samples of COVID-19 (acute and convalescent) were obtained from the United States, Italy and Spain.

Produced via immunoSEQ multiplex PCR; TCRdb's table is partial and in-frame only. The sample has 98,000 or so clones, around 90% seen once. The specimen sequenced was peripheral blood. The sequence was obtained from a man in his sixties with COVID-19, enrolled during active disease.

CDR3 coding DNA: TGTGCCATCAGTGAGTCTCGGACAGATAACCAAGAGACCCAGTACTTC. Amino acids: CAISESRTDNQETQYF. The chain couples TRBV10-3 to TRBJ2-5; weak D call: TRBD1 (6 bases). From germline, CDR1 is ENHRY and CDR2 SYGVKD. The CDR3 runs to 16 residues. Trimming cost V 0 bases and J 0 bases, with 11 bases left between them.